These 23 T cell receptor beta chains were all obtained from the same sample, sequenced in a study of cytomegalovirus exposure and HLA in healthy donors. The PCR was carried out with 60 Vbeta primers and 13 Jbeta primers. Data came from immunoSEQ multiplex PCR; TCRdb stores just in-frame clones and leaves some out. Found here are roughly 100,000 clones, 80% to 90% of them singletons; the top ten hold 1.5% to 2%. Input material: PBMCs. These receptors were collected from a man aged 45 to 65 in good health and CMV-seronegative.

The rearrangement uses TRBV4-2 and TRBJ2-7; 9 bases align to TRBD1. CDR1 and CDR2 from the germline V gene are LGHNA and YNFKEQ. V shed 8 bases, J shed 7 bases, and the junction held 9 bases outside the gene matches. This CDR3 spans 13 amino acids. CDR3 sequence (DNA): TGTGCCAGCGCCTACGGACAGGGGAGTGAGCAGTACTTC. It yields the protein CASAYGQGSEQYF.

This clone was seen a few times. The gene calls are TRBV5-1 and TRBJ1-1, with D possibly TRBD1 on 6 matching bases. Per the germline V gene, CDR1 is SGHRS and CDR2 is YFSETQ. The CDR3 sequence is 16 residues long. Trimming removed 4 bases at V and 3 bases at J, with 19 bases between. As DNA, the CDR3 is TGCGCCAGCAGCCCCGGAGGGGGGGCGTTGGACACTGAAGCTTTCTTT. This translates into CASSPGGGALDTEAFF.

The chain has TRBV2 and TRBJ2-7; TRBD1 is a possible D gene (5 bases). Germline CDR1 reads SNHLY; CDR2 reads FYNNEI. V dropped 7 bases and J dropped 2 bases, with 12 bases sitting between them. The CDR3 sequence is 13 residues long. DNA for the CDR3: TGTGCCAGCACCCGGACAATAACCTACGAGCAGTACTTC. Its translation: CASTRTITYEQYF.

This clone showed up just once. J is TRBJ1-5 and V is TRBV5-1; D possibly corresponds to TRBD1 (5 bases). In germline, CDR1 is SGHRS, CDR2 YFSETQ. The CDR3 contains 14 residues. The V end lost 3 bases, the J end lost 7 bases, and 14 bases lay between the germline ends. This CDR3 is CASSSGLMGQPQHF. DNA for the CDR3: TGCGCCAGCAGCTCGGGACTGATGGGCCAGCCCCAGCATTTT.

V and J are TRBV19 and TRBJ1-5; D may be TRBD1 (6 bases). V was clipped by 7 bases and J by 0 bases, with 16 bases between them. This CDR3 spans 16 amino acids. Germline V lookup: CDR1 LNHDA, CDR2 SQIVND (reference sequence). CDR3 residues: CASTPHRVYSNQPQHF. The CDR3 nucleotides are TGTGCCAGTACCCCCCACAGGGTATATAGCAATCAGCCCCAGCATTTT.

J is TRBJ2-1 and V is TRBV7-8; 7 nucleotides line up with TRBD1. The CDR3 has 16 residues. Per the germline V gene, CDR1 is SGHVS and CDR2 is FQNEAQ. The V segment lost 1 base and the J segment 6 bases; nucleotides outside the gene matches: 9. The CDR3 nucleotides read TGTGCCAGCAGCTTAGGTCAGGGGGAAAGGGTCAATGAGCAGTTCTTC. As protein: CASSLGQGERVNEQFF.

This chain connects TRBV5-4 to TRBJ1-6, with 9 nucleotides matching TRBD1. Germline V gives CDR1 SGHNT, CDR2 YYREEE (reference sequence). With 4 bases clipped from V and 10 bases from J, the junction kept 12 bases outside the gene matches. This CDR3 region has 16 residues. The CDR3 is CASSVFGTGLRSPLHF. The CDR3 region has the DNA TGTGCCAGCAGCGTCTTCGGGACAGGGCTTCGATCACCCCTCCACTTT.

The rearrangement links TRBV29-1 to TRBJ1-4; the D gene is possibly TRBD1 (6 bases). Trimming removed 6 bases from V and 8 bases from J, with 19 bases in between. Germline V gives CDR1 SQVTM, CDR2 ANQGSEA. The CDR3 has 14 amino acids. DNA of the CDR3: TGCAGCGTGGGAGGGGGGAGCTCCGGCGAAAAACTGTTTTTT. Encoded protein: CSVGGGSSGEKLFF.

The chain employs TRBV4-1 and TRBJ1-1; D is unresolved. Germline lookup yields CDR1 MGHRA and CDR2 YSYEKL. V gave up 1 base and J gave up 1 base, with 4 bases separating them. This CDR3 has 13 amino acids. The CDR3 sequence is CASSQGGNTEAFF. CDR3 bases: TGCGCCAGCAGCCAAGGAGGGAACACTGAAGCTTTCTTT.

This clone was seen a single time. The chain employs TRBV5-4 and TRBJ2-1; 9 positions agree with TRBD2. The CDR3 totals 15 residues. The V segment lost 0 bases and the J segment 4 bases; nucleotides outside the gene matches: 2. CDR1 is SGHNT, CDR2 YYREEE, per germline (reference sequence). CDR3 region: CASSLASGEYNEQFF. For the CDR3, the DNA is TGTGCCAGCAGCTTGGCTAGCGGGGAATACAATGAGCAGTTCTTC.

The CDR3 DNA is TGTGCCAGTACCGTACAGGGTGTTCAGCCCCAGCATTTT. It specifies CASTVQGVQPQHF. V usage is TRBV19 and J usage is TRBJ1-5, with TRBD1 as a possible D gene (6 bases). The CDR3 consists of 13 residues. Between the trimmed V and J ends, which lost 7 bases and 6 bases, there was a span of 13 bases. Per the germline V gene, CDR1 is LNHDA and CDR2 is SQIVND (reference sequence).

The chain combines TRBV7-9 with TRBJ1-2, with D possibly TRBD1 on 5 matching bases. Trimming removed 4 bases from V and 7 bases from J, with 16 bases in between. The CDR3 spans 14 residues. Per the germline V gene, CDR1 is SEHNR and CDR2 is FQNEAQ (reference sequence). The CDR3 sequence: CASSSGGGAVGYTF. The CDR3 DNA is TGTGCCAGCAGCTCCGGAGGAGGGGCGGTTGGCTACACCTTC.

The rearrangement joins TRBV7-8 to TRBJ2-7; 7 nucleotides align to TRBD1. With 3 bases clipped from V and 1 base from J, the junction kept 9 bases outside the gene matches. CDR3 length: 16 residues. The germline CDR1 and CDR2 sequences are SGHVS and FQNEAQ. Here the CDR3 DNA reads TGTGCCAGCAGCTTGACAGGGACAGTGGGGTCCTACGAGCAGTACGTC. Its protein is CASSLTGTVGSYEQYV.

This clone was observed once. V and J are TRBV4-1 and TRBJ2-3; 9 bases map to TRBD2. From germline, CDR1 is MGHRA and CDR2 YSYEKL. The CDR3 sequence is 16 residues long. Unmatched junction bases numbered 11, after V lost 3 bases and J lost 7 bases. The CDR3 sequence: CASSHPSGGLTNTQYF. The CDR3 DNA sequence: TGCGCCAGCAGCCATCCCAGCGGGGGGCTAACAAATACGCAGTATTTT.

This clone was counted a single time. The DNA of the CDR3 is TGTGCCAGCAGTTACTCGAGCCGGGGGGGGCGAAAGACCCAGTACTTC. Its protein is CASSYSSRGGRKTQYF. V gene TRBV6-5 combines with J gene TRBJ2-5; 8 bases are a match to TRBD2. The CDR3 length is 16 residues. V shed 0 bases and J 6 bases; nucleotides not matched to a gene: 9. Germline V gene lookup returns CDR1 MNHEY and CDR2 SVGAGI.

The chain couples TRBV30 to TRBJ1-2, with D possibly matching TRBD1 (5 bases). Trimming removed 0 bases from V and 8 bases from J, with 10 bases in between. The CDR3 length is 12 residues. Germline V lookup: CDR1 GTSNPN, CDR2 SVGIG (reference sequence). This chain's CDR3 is CAWSVGGKGYTF. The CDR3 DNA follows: TGTGCCTGGAGTGTTGGGGGGAAGGGCTACACCTTC. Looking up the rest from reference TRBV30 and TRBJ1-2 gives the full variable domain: SQTIHQWPATLVQPVGSPLSLECTVEGTSNPNLYWYRQAAGRGLQLLFYSVGIGQISSEVPQNLSASRPQDRQFILSSKKLLLSDSGFYLCAWSVGGKGYTFGSGTRLTVV.

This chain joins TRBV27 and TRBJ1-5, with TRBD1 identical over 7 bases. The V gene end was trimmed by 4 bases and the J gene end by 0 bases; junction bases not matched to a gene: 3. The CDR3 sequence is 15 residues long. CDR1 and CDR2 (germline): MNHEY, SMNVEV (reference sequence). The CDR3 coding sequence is TGTGCCAGCAGTTCATACAGGGGTAGCAATCAGCCCCAGCATTTT. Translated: CASSSYRGSNQPQHF.

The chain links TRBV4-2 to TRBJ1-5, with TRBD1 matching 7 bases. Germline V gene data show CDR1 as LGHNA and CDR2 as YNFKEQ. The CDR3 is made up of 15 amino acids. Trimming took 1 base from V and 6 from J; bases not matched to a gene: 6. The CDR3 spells CASSQATTGTQPQHF. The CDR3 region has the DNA TGTGCCAGCAGCCAAGCCACGACAGGGACTCAGCCCCAGCATTTT.

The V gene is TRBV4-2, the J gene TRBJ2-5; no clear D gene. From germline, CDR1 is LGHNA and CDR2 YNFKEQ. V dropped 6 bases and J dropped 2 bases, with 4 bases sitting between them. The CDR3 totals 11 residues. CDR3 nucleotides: TGTGCCAGCAGTATACAAGAGACCCAGTACTTC. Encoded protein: CASSIQETQYF.

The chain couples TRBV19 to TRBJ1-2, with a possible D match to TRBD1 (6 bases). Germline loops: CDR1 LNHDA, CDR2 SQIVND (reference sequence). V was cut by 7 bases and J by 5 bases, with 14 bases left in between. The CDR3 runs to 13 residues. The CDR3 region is CASMGQGLYGYTF. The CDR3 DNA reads TGTGCCAGTATGGGGCAGGGGCTTTATGGCTACACCTTC.

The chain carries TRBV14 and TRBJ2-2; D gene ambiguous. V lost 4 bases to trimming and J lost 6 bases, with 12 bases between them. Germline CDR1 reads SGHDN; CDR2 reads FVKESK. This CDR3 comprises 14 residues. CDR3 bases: TGTGCCAGCAGCCCCAGATGGTCCTCCGGGGAGCTGTTTTTT. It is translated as CASSPRWSSGELFF.

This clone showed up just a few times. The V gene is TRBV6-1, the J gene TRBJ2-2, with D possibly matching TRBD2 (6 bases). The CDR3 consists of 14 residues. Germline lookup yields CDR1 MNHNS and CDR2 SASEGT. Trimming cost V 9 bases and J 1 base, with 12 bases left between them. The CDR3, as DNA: TGTGCCAGGGGGGGAGTCGGGAACACCGGGGAGCTGTTTTTT. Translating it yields CARGGVGNTGELFF.

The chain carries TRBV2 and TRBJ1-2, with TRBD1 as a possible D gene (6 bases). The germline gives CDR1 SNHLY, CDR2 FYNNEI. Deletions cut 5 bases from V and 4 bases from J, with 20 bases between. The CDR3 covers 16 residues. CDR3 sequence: CASSTRPSDSGYGYTF. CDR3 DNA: TGTGCCAGCAGTACCCGCCCTTCGGACAGCGGCTATGGCTACACCTTC. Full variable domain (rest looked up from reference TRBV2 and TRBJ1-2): EPEVTQTPSHQVTQMGQEVILRCVPISNHLYFYWYRQILGQKVEFLVSFYNNEISEKSEIFDDQFSVERPDGSNFTLKIRSTKLEDSAMYFCASSTRPSDSGYGYTFGSGTRLTVV.